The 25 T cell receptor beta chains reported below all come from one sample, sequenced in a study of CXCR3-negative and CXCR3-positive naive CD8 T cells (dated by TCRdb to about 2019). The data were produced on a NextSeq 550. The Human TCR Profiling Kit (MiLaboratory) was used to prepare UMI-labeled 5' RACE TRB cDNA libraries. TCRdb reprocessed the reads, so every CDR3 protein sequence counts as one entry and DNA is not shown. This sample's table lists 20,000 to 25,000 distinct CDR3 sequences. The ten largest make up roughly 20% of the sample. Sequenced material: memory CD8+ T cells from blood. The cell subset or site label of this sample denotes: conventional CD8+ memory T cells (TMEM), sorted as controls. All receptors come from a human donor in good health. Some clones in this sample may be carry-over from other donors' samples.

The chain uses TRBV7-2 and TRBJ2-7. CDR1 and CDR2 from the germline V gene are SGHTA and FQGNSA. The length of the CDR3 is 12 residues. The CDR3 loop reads CASSLNLLEQYF.

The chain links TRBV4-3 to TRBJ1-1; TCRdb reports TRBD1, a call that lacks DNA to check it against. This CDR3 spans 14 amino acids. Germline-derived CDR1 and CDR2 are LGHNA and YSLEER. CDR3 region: CASSRYRGVDEAFF.

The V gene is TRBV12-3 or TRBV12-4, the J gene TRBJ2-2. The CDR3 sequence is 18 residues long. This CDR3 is CASSLFFMARSNTGELFF.

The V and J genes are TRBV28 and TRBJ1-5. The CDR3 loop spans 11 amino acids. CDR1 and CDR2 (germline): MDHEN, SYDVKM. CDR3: CASSMNQPQHF.

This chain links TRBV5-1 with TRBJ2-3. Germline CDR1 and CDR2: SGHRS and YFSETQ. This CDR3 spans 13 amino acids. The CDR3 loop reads CASYETSTDTQYF.

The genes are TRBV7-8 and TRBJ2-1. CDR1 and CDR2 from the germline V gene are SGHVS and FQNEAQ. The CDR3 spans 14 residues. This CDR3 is CASNWEGSYNEQFF.

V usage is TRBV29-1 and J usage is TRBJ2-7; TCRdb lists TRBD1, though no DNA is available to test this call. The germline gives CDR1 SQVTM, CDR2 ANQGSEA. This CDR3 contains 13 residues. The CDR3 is CSVAGGRSYEQYF.

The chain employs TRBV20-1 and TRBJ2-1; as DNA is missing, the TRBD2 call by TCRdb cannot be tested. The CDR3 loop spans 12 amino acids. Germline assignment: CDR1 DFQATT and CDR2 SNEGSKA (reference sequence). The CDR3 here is CSRGGSYNEQFF.

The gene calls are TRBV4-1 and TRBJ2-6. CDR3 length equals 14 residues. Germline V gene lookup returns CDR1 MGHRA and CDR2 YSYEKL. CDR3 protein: CASTVVTGANVLTF.

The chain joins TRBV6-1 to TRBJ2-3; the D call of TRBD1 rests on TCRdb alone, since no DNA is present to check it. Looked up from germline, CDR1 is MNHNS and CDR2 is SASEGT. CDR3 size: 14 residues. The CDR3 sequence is CASSAGQGADTQYF.

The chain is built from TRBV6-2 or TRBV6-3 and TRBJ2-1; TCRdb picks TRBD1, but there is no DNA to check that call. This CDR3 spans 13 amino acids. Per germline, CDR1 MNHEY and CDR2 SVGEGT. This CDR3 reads CASSSGRYNEQFF.

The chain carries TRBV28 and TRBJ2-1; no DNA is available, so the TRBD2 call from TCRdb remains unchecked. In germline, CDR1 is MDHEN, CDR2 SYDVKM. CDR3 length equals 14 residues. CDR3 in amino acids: CASSLGREGNEQFF.

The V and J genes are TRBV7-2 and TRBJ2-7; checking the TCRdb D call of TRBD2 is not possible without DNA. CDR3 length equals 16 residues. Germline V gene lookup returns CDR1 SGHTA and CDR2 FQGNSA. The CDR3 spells CASSFRTSGRSYEQYF.

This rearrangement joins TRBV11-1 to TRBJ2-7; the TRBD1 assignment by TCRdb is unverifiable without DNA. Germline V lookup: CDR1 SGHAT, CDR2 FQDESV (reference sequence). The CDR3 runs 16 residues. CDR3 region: CASSTTQTGTGDEQYF.

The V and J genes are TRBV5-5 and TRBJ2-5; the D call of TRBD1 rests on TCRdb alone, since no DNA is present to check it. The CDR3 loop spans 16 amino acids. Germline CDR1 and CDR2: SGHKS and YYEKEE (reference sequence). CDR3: CASSITPFGGDETQYF.

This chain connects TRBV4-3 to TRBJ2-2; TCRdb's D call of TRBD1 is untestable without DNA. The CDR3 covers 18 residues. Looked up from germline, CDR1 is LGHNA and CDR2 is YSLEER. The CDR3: CASSQDMAGVLRTGELFF.

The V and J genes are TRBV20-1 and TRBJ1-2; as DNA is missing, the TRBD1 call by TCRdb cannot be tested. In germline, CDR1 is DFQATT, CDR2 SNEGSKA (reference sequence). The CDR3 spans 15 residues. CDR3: CSASRGDRYLYGYTF.

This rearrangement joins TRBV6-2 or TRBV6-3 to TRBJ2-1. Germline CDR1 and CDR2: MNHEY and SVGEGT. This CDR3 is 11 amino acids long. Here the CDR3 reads CASSYPSEQFF.

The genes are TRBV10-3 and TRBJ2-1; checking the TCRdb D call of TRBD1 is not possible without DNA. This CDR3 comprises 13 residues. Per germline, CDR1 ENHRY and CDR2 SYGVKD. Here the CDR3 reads CAISDGGANEQFF.

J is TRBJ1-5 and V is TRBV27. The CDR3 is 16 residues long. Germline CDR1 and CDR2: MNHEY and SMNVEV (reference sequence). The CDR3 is CASSSRGLPPEQPQHF.

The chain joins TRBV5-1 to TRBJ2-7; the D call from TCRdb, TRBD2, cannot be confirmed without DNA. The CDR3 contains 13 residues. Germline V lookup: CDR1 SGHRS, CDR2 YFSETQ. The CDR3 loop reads CASSPADSYEQYF.

CDR3 in amino acids: CASSQLAHEQFF. This chain links TRBV3-1 with TRBJ2-1; there is no DNA to check the TCRdb D call of TRBD2. This CDR3 has 12 residues. Germline assignment: CDR1 LGHDT and CDR2 YNNKEL (reference sequence).

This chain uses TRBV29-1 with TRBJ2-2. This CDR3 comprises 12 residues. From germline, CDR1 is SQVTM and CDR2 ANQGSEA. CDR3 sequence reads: CSVAHEAGELFF.

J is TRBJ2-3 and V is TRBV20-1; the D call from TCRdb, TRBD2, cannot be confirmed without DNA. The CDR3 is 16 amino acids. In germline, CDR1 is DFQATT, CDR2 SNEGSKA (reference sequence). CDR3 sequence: CSARESRLAGLDTQYF.

The CDR3 here is CSASITMGGNSPLHF. The rearrangement uses TRBV20-1 and TRBJ1-6; no DNA is available, so the TRBD1 call from TCRdb remains unchecked. The CDR3 totals 15 residues. Germline CDR1 is DFQATT and CDR2 is SNEGSKA (reference sequence).